This passage covers 14 T cell receptor beta chains from one sample sequenced in a study of a mutant IDH1 vaccine in newly diagnosed glioma. These receptors have no known antigen. Sequencing was performed with immunoSEQ multiplex PCR; in TCRdb, only in-frame clones are kept and a portion is missing. The sample has around 94,000 clones, nearly 90% seen once. Documented time point: week 47, end of study. Vaccine doses each comprised 300 ug of mutant IDH1 20-mer peptide, with topical imiquimod. The source material was PBMCs, sampled from a glioma patient whose treatment included an IDH1 peptide vaccine. The receptors shown here come from a woman in her forties or fifties with glioma.

The chain couples TRBV28 to TRBJ2-2, with TRBD2 matching 10 bases. V shed 6 bases and J 4 bases; nucleotides not matched to a gene: 11. The V gene's germline CDR1 is MDHEN and CDR2 SYDVKM. This CDR3 has 17 amino acids. CDR3 loop: CASSRPLAGAGTGELFF. The CDR3, as DNA: TGTGCCAGCAGCCGACCTCTAGCGGGAGCAGGCACCGGGGAGCTGTTTTTT.

The chain carries TRBV5-1 and TRBJ1-1; D remains unclear. CDR1 and CDR2 from the germline V gene are SGHRS and YFSETQ. The CDR3 covers 15 residues. V shed 4 bases and J shed 4 bases, with 17 bases lying between them. The CDR3 here is CASSRGRSRGTEAFF. Written as DNA, the CDR3 is TGCGCCAGCAGCCGAGGGCGCAGCCGGGGCACTGAAGCTTTCTTT.

V and J are TRBV10-1 and TRBJ2-2; TRBD2 agrees at 11 bases. Germline lookup yields CDR1 WNHNN and CDR2 SYGVQD (reference sequence). The CDR3 is made up of 14 amino acids. Trimming cost V 3 bases and J 8 bases; bases outside gene matches: 2. In DNA form, the CDR3 reads TGCGCCAGCAGTGATAGCGGGAGGGTAGGGGAGCTGTTTTTT. This encodes CASSDSGRVGELFF.

This clone was picked up one time. This chain joins TRBV7-6 and TRBJ1-1, with 10 positions matching TRBD1. Germline V lookup: CDR1 SGHVS, CDR2 FNYEAQ. CDR3 length: 15 amino acids. V lost 5 bases, J lost 6 bases, and 9 bases stayed unmatched. The CDR3 region has the DNA TGTGCCAGCAGCGGATACCGGGACAGGGGCGCTGAAGCTTTCTTT. Protein: CASSGYRDRGAEAFF. The whole variable domain, filled in from reference TRBV7-6 and TRBJ1-1, reads GAGVSQSPRYKVTKRGQDVALRCDPISGHVSLYWYRQALGQGPEFLTYFNYEAQQDKSGLPNDRFSAERPEGSISTLTIQRTEQRDSAMYRCASSGYRDRGAEAFFGQGTRLTVV.

The V call is TRBV7-3, the J call TRBJ2-1, with TRBD2 identical over 10 bases. The V and J ends lost 1 base and 8 bases, in that order; junction bases with no gene match: 11. This CDR3 spans 17 amino acids. From germline, CDR1 is SGHTA and CDR2 FQGTGA. As DNA, the CDR3 is TGTGCCAGCAGCTTAAACCGGGCTAGCGGGAGTAGGGATGAGCAGTTCTTC. Translating it yields CASSLNRASGSRDEQFF.

The V call is TRBV4-1, the J call TRBJ1-5; 9 bases agree with TRBD1. With V trimmed by 4 bases and J by 7 bases, 8 bases remained unmatched. Germline CDR1 reads MGHRA; CDR2 reads YSYEKL. The CDR3 is 15 amino acids. The CDR3, as DNA: TGCGCCAGCAGCCTTCGGGACAGGGATAGACAGCCCCAGCATTTT. This encodes CASSLRDRDRQPQHF.

The rearrangement joins TRBV4-2 to TRBJ2-5, with a possible D match to TRBD2 (6 bases). Germline lookup yields CDR1 LGHNA and CDR2 YNFKEQ. V was shortened by 4 bases and J by 5 bases, with 8 bases between the two germline ends. The CDR3 runs to 12 residues. CDR3 loop: CASSRGGETQYF. The CDR3, as DNA: TGTGCCAGCAGCCGAGGAGGGGAGACCCAGTACTTC.

This sequence joins TRBV7-3 and TRBJ2-7; 9 bases fit TRBD1. CDR1 is SGHTA and CDR2 is FQGTGA in the germline V gene. J lost 3 bases, V lost 6 bases, and 12 bases had no gene match. The length of the CDR3 is 16 residues. CDR3 nucleotide sequence: TGTGCCAGCAGGCCCAACTCCGGGACAGGGATCTACGAGCAGTACTTC. This encodes CASRPNSGTGIYEQYF.

The V gene is TRBV5-1, the J gene TRBJ1-1; the D gene is possibly TRBD1 (6 bases). Trimming left V 2 bases short and J 0 bases short, with 17 bases between. Germline CDR1 reads SGHRS; CDR2 reads YFSETQ. The CDR3 has 17 amino acids. CDR3 amino acids: CASSFTRQAYMNTEAFF. DNA for the CDR3: TGCGCCAGCAGCTTCACCCGACAGGCTTACATGAACACTGAAGCTTTCTTT.

This rearrangement joins TRBV5-4 to TRBJ2-7, with 8 nucleotides matching TRBD2. V lost 0 bases, J lost 3 bases, and 2 bases stayed unmatched. The CDR3 is made up of 14 amino acids. CDR1 SGHNT and CDR2 YYREEE come from the germline V gene (reference sequence). CDR3 loop: CASSLDGRDYEQYF. The CDR3 DNA sequence: TGTGCCAGCAGCTTGGACGGGAGGGACTACGAGCAGTACTTC.

The rearrangement uses TRBV7-3 and TRBJ2-5, with TRBD2 matching over 11 bases. With 4 bases clipped from V and 6 bases from J, the junction kept 7 bases outside the gene matches. This CDR3 is 15 amino acids long. CDR1 is SGHTA and CDR2 is FQGTGA in the germline V gene. The CDR3 is CASSSGTSGGKTQYF. CDR3 coding DNA: TGTGCCAGCAGCTCAGGGACTAGCGGAGGAAAGACCCAGTACTTC.

There are a few counts of this clone. This chain links TRBV6-4 with TRBJ2-7, with TRBD1 as a possible D gene (5 bases). This CDR3 is built from 13 residues. Trimming pared 9 bases from V and 2 bases from J, leaving 14 bases between. CDR1 and CDR2 from the germline V gene are MRHNA and SNTAGT. The CDR3 region is CARGVGRPYEQYF. CDR3 DNA sequence: TGTGCCAGAGGGGTGGGCAGGCCCTACGAGCAGTACTTC.

The rearrangement joins TRBV18 to TRBJ2-5; 10 bases align to TRBD1. V shed 0 bases, J shed 4 bases, and the junction held 5 bases outside the gene matches. The CDR3 sequence is 16 residues long. Germline V gene lookup returns CDR1 KGHSH and CDR2 LQKENI. DNA for the CDR3: TGTGCCAGCTCACCACCCACCGACAGGGGGCTAGAGACCCAGTACTTC. This translates into CASSPPTDRGLETQYF.

The rearrangement links TRBV19 to TRBJ2-3; D is possibly TRBD1 (6 bases). The CDR3 has 15 amino acids. Trimming cost V 3 bases and J 2 bases, with 12 bases left between them. CDR1 and CDR2 (germline): LNHDA, SQIVND (reference sequence). This CDR3 is CASSIGAGDTDTQYF. The DNA of the CDR3 is TGTGCCAGTAGTATCGGGGCAGGGGACACAGATACGCAGTATTTT.